This entry features one T cell receptor beta chain sequence. The data stem from a study of cytomegalovirus exposure and HLA in healthy donors. The germline V gene encodes CDR1 ENHRY and CDR2 SYGVKD. V shed 0 bases and J shed 9 bases, with 15 bases lying between them. CDR3 size: 15 residues. The PCR employed 60 Vbeta primers together with 13 Jbeta primers. TCRdb's copy holds only in-frame clones and misses some; the assay was immunoSEQ multiplex PCR. The sample lists approximately 97,000 clones; approximately 80% were seen once. Material for sequencing was PBMCs. This sequence was found in a male donor in good health and CMV-seropositive. This rearrangement joins TRBV10-3 to TRBJ2-1, with a tentative D call TRBD2 (5 bases). For the CDR3, the DNA is TGTGCCATCAGTGAGTCAACTGGAGGAGGAGGTGAGCAGTTCTTC. Translation gives CAISESTGGGGEQFF.